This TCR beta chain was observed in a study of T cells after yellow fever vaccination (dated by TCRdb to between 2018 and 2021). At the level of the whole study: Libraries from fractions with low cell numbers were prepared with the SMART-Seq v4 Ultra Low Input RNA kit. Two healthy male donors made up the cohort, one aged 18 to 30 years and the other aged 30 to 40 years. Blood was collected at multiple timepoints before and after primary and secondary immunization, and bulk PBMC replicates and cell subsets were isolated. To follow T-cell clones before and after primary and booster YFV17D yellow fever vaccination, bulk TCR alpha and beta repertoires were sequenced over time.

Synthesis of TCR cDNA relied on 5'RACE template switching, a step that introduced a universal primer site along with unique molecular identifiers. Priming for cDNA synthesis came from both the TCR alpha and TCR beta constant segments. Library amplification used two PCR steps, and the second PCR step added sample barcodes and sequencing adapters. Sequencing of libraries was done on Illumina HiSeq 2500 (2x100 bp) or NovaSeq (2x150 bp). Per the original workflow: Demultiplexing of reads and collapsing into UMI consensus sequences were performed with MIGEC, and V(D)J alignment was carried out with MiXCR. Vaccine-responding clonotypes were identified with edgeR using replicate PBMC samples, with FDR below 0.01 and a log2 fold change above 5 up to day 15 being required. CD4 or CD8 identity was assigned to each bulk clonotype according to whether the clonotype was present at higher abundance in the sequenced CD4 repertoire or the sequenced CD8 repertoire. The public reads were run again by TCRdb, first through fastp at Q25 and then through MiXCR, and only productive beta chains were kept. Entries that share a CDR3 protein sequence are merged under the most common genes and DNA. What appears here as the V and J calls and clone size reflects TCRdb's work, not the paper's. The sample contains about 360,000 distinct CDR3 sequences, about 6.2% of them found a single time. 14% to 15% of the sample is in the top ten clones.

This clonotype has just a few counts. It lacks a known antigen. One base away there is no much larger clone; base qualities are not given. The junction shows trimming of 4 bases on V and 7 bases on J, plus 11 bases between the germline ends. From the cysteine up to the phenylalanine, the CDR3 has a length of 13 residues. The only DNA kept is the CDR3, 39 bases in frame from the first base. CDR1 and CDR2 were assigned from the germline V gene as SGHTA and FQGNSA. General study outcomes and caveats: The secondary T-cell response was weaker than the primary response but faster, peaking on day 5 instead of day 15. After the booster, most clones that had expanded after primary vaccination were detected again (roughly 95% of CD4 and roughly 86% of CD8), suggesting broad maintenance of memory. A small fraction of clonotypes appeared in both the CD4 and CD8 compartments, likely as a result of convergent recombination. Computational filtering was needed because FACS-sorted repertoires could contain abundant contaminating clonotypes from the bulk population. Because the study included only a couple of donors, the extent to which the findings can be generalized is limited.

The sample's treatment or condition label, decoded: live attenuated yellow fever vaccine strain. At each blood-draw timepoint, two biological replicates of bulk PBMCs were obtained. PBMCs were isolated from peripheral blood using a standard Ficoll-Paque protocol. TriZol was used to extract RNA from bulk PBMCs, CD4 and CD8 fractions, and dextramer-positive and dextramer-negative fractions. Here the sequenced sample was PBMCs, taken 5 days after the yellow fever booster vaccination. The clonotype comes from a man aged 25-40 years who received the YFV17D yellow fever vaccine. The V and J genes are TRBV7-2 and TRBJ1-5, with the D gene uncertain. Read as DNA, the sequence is TGTGCCAGCAGCTCCCATTTAGAGCAGCCCCAGCATTTT. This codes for CASSSHLEQPQHF. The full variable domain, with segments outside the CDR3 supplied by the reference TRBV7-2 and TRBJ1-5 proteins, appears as GAGVSQSPSNKVTEKGKDVELRCDPISGHTALYWYRQSLGQGLEFLIYFQGNSAPDKSGLPSDRFSAERTGGSVSTLTIQRTQQEDSAVYLCASSSHLEQPQHFGDGTRLSIL.